This T cell receptor (beta chain) was captured in a study of regulatory and conventional T cells in RAG deficiency. Study conclusions and caveats: Sorted Omenn CD25-high CD127-low cells may not be bona fide Tregs.

This clone was recorded once. What it binds is not known. The assay was immunoSEQ multiplex PCR, and TCRdb's table has in-frame clones only and misses some. This sample has fewer than 35,000 clones; 70% to 90% occur once, and the top ten carry approximately 13%. From germline, CDR1 is SGDLS and CDR2 YYNGEE. Trimming took off 0 bases at V and 8 bases at J, with 9 bases between the two ends. CDR3 length: 13 amino acids. The data also belong to a second study, concerning regulatory T cells. Turning to that study: Amplification used 52 TRBV primers and 13 TRBJ primers. In patients, unique TRB V-J pairs were restricted and V/J usage skewed, especially in Tregs.

The sequence was collected from a human donor in good health. V is TRBV9 and J is TRBJ1-5; D unresolved. Sequencing input: CD8+ T cells sorted from blood. For the CDR3, the DNA is TGTGCCAGCAGCGTAGGCGGTTGGGAGCCCCAGCATTTT. It translates to CASSVGGWEPQHF.